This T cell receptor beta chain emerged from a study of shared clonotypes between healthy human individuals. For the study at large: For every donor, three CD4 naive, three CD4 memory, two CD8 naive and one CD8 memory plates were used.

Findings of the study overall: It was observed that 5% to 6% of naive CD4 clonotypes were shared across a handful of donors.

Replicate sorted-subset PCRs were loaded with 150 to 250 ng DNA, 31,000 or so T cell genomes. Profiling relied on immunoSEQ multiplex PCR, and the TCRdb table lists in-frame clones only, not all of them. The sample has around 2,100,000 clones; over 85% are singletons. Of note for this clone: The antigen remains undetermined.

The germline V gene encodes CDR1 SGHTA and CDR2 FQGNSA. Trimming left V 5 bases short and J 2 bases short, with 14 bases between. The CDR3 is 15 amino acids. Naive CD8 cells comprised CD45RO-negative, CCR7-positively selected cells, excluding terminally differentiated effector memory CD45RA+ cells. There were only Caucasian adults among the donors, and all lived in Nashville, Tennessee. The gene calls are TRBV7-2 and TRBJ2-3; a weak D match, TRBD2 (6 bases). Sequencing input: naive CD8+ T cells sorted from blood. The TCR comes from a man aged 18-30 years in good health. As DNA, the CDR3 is TGTGCCAGCAGCGCGGGTGGGGGGTACACAGATACGCAGTATTTT. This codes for CASSAGGGYTDTQYF.